This TCR beta chain was sequenced in a study of cytomegalovirus exposure and HLA in healthy donors. Both 60 Vbeta primers and 13 Jbeta primers went into the PCR. Using immunoSEQ multiplex PCR, the repertoire was profiled, and TCRdb retains in-frame clones only, with some absent. Of 100,000 to 150,000 clones listed, approximately 17% are singletons. Regarding this clone: Its target is not known.

Per germline, CDR1 WSHSY and CDR2 SAAADI. The CDR3 is 15 amino acids. The V segment lost 8 bases and the J segment 6 bases; nucleotides outside the gene matches: 6. Study findings and constraints: An analysis that was carried out later associated fewer than 20,000 TCR beta sequences with HLA alleles at 0.05 false discovery rate. Presence/absence analysis assumed near-uniform sequencing depth across donors.

Sequencing used PBMCs. The clonotype originates from a female donor in good health and CMV-seropositive. This rearrangement joins TRBV10-2 to TRBJ2-1; 14 positions agree with TRBD2. The CDR3 reads CASGGGLAGVNEQFF. The DNA for the CDR3 is TGCGCCAGCGGGGGGGGACTAGCGGGAGTCAATGAGCAGTTCTTC.